This TCR beta chain derives from a study of T-cell reconstitution after alpha-beta-depleted transplantation in children. CDR1 and CDR2 from the germline V gene are SEHNR and FQNEAQ (reference sequence). The CDR3 has 15 residues. The V and J ends lost 5 bases and 6 bases, in that order; junction bases with no gene match: 11. Unique molecular identifiers were built into the TCRbeta library. TCRdb redid the calling of the PCR reads with MiXCR, one entry per CDR3 protein. This table has about 830,000 distinct CDR3 sequences, 15% to 20% appearing once. Whole-study results and caveats: For some patients, TCRbeta diversity was high at day 60 because of recipient T cells and thymic progenitors that survived. Roughly two months post-transplant, alpha-beta T cells reportedly originated from several hundred graft clones that had expanded. Fresh T-cell production supplied most of the T-cell counts and diversity seen one year after transplant.

Comment on this clonotype: Its specificity is unknown.

The input for sequencing was PBMCs, mostly from graft donor cells, taken 360 days after TCRalphabeta/CD19-depleted stem cell transplant. This receptor was identified in a male patient between 5 and 17 years old who had a stem cell transplant for acute lymphoblastic leukemia, so the T cells may come from the graft donor. The J gene is TRBJ1-1, the V gene TRBV7-9, with TRBD1 identical over 8 bases. CDR3 loop: CASSTPQGAASEAFF. DNA for the CDR3: TGTGCCAGCAGCACCCCCCAGGGGGCGGCCTCTGAAGCTTTCTTT.